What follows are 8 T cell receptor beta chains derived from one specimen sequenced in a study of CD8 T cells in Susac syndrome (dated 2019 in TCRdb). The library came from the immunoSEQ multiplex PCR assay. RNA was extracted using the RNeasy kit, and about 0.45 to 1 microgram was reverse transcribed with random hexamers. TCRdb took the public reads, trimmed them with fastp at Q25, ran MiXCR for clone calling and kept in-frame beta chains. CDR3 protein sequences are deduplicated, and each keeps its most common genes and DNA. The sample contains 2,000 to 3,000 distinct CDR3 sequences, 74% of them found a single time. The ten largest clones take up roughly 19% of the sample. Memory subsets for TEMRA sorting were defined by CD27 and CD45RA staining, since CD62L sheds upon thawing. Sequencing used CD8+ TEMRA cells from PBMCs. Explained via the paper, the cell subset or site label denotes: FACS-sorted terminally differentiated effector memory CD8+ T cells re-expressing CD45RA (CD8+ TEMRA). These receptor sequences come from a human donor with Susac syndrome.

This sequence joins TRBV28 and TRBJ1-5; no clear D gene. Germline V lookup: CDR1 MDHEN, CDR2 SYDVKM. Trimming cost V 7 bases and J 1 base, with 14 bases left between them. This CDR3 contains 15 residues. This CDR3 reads CASIPPGESNQPQHF. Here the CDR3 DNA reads TGTGCCAGCATCCCCCCGGGAGAGAGCAATCAGCCCCAGCATTTT.

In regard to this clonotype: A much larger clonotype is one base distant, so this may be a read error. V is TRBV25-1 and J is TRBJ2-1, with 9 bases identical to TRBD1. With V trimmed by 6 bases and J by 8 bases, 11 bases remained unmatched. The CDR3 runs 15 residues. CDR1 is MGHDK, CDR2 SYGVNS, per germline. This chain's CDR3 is CASRGGDREWDEQFF. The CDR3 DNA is TGTGCCAGCAGGGGAGGGGACAGGGAGTGGGATGAGCAGTTCTTC.

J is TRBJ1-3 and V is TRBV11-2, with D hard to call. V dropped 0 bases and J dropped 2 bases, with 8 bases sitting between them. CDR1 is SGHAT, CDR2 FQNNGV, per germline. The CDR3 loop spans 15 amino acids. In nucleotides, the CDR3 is TGTGCCAGCAGCTTAGATCCCTCGCCTGGAAACACCATATATTTT. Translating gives CASSLDPSPGNTIYF.

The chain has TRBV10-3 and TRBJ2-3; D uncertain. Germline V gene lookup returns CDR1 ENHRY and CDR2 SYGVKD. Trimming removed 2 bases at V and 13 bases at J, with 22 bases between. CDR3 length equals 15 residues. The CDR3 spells CAISELGTATDEKYF. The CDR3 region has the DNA TGTGCCATCAGTGAGCTCGGAACAGCCACAGATGAGAAGTATTTT.

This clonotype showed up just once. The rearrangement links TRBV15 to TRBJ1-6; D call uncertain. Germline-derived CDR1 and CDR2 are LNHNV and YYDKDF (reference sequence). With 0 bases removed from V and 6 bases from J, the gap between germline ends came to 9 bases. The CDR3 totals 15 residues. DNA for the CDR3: TGTGCCACCAGCAGAGAGGACCCCCTTAATTCACCCCTCCACTTT. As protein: CATSREDPLNSPLHF.

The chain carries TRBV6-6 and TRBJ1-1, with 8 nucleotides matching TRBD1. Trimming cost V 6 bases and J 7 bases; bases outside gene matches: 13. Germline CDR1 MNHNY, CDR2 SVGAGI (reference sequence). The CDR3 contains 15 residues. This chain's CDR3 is CASRGQGGSHNEAFF. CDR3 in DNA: TGTGCCAGCAGAGGACAGGGAGGGAGCCATAATGAAGCTTTCTTT.

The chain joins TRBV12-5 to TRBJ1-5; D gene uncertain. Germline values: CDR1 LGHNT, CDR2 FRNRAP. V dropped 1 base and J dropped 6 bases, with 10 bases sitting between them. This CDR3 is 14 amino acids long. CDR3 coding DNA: TGTGCTAGTGGTTTGGGAGGGTGGAGTCAGCCCCAGCATTTT. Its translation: CASGLGGWSQPQHF.

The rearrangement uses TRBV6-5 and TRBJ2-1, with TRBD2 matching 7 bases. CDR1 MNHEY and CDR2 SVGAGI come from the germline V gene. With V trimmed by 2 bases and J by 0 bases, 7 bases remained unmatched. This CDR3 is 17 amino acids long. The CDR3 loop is CASSYPPSGGSYNEQFF. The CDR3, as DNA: TGTGCCAGCAGTTACCCCCCGTCGGGGGGCTCCTACAATGAGCAGTTCTTC.